The entry that follows covers one T cell receptor (beta chain) sequence. As yet, its antigen is unknown. The entry originates in a study of cytomegalovirus exposure and HLA in healthy donors. Study outcomes and limitations: HLA alleles showed associations with some 17,000 TCR beta sequences in a later analysis, at a 0.05 false discovery rate. The study flagged some 180 TCR beta chains as cytomegalovirus-associated. Three chains tied to CMV proved CMV antigen-specific in vitro.

Primers: 60 Vbeta forward and 13 Jbeta reverse. Assay: immunoSEQ multiplex PCR; the TCRdb copy retains only in-frame clones and omits some. The repertoire holds roughly 170,000 clones, with 77% as singletons. This CDR3 is 15 amino acids long. From germline, CDR1 is SEHNR and CDR2 FQNEAQ (reference sequence). V trimming: 3 bases; J trimming: 7 bases; junction bases outside the gene matches: 7. The origin of this receptor is a woman aged 25-40 years in good health and CMV-seronegative. The genes are TRBV7-9 and TRBJ2-1, with 9 bases aligning to TRBD2. Sequenced material: PBMCs. The CDR3 protein is CASSFGGGAGNEQFF. The CDR3 DNA reads as TGTGCCAGCAGCTTTGGCGGGGGGGCTGGGAATGAGCAGTTCTTC.